A selection of T cell receptor beta chains follows, all from one sample in a study of cytomegalovirus exposure and HLA in healthy donors. This table comes from immunoSEQ multiplex PCR, and its TCRdb copy is limited to in-frame clones, with some not included. This sample carries 75,000 to 90,000 clones, around a tenth of them seen once, and the ten largest clones take about 24%. The material sequenced was PBMCs. Receptors originate from a man aged 60 to 69 in good health and CMV-seropositive. The CDR3 runs from the conserved cysteine through the conserved F or W. D genes are given only for firm matches. Clone size, where shown, is once, few, many, or a class for clones that have expanded.

j_call,v_call,d_call,clone_size,cdr3_nt,cdr3_aa
TRBJ1-2,TRBV28,-,few,TGTGCCAGCAGTGGAGCCAACTATGGCTACACCTTC,CASSGANYGYTF
TRBJ1-1,TRBV7-9,TRBD1,few,TGTGCCAGCAGCTTCACAGGGGGCACTGAAGCTTTCTTT,CASSFTGGTEAFF
TRBJ1-5,TRBV7-9,TRBD1,few,TGTGCCAGCAGCCCCGGGACAGGTTATGGTCAGCCCCAGCATTTT,CASSPGTGYGQPQHF
TRBJ2-2,TRBV29-1,-,few,TGCAGCGTTGACAGGGGTACAGTCCCCGGGGAGCTGTTTTTT,CSVDRGTVPGELFF
TRBJ2-3,TRBV19,TRBD1,-,TGTGCCAGTAAGGAGAGGACAGGGCGCACAGATACGCAGTATTTT,CASKERTGRTDTQYF
TRBJ2-5,TRBV2,-,-,TGTGCCAGCAAATTGGACAACCAAGAGACCCAGTACTTC,CASKLDNQETQYF
TRBJ1-4,TRBV6-8,TRBD1,-,TGTGCCAGCCCCGGACAGGGCTGGTTTTTT,CASPGQGWFF
TRBJ2-2,TRBV6-1,-,few,TGTGCCAGCAGTGGCCGGGACACCAACACCGGGGAGCTGTTTTTT,CASSGRDTNTGELFF
TRBJ2-1,TRBV5-1,-,few,TGCGCCAGCAGCTTGGACGCAGGAAGCAATGAGCAGTTCTTC,CASSLDAGSNEQFF
TRBJ2-1,TRBV28,-,-,TGTGCCAGCAGCCGGGGTTTGGGCGACTCCTACAATGAGCAGTTCTTC,CASSRGLGDSYNEQFF
TRBJ1-2,TRBV6-5,-,few,TGTGCCAGCAGCCCAGGGTCCTATGGCTACACCTTC,CASSPGSYGYTF
TRBJ1-1,TRBV2,-,few,TGTGCCAGCATCCAGTCGGGGACTAAGAAAGCTTTCTTT,CASIQSGTKKAFF
TRBJ1-1,TRBV10-2,-,few,TGCGCCAGCAGTCGGGGTGATGGCACTGAAGCTTTCTTT,CASSRGDGTEAFF
TRBJ2-1,TRBV6-5,TRBD2,-,TGTGCCAGCAGTGCGCGGGGGGCGATCAACAATGAGCAGTTCTTC,CASSARGAINNEQFF
TRBJ2-2,TRBV5-4,-,few,TGTGCCAGCAGCTTGCGGCAGGGTGGTACCGGGGAGCTGTTTTTT,CASSLRQGGTGELFF
TRBJ2-1,TRBV6-4,TRBD2,few,TGTGCCAGCGGGCCCGGGACTAGAGCCTACAATGAGCAGTTCTTC,CASGPGTRAYNEQFF
TRBJ1-4,TRBV6-5,-,few,TGTGCCAGCAGTTACTCGAGAATAGGGGATAATGAAAAACTGTTTTTT,CASSYSRIGDNEKLFF
TRBJ1-1,TRBV15,TRBD1,-,TGTGCCACCAGCAGAGTCGTAGGACAGGGTTTGAACACTGAAGCTTTCTTT,CATSRVVGQGLNTEAFF
TRBJ1-2,TRBV4-1,-,few,TGCGCCAGCAGCCAAGGCAGAGGGAGCGGCTACACCTTC,CASSQGRGSGYTF
TRBJ2-1,TRBV19,-,-,TGTGCCAGTAGTATAAACAGCGCAGGGGACAATGAGCAGTTCTTC,CASSINSAGDNEQFF
TRBJ1-2,TRBV15,-,-,TGTGCCACCAACCAACCGGAGGGAGACACGGGATGTGGCTATGGCTACACCTTC,CATNQPEGDTGCGYGYTF
TRBJ1-3,TRBV25-1,TRBD1,-,TGTGCCAGCAGTGGGTCCTCCGGGACAGGGGTGGCGGGAAACACCATATATTTT,CASSGSSGTGVAGNTIYF
TRBJ2-2,TRBV5-1,-,few,TGCGCCAGCAGCTACCGGACTCTTCCCGAAGTGGGCACCGGGGAGCTGTTTTTT,CASSYRTLPEVGTGELFF
TRBJ2-3,TRBV7-9,TRBD1,-,TGTGCCAGCAGTCAGACAGGGGGCTACGATACGCAGTATTTT,CASSQTGGYDTQYF
TRBJ1-6,TRBV4-1,TRBD1,few,TGCGCCAGCAGCCAAGATCGTGGACAGGGGAATTCACCCCTCCACTTT,CASSQDRGQGNSPLHF
TRBJ2-7,TRBV28,TRBD2,-,TGTGCCAGCAGTTTCCCTCCTAGCGGATTCTCCTACGAGCAGTACTTC,CASSFPPSGFSYEQYF
TRBJ2-5,TRBV6-1,-,-,TGTGCCAGCAGTGAAGCGCCTCTGGGGCCACGAGAGACCCAGTACTTC,CASSEAPLGPRETQYF
TRBJ2-5,TRBV5-1,TRBD2,-,TGCGCCAGCAACCTAATAGGGCGGGAGGGCCGGGAGACCCAGTACTTC,CASNLIGREGRETQYF
TRBJ2-1,TRBV2,TRBD2,few,TGTGCCAGCAGTGAGGGTCGGTCGACTAGCCCCCCGCAGTTCTTC,CASSEGRSTSPPQFF
TRBJ2-1,TRBV5-1,-,few,TGCGCCAGCAGCTTGGATGGAGGGTTCGATGAGCAGTTCTTC,CASSLDGGFDEQFF
TRBJ1-4,TRBV5-1,-,few,TGCGCCAGCAGCATATCTACTACAACTAATGAAAAACTGTTTTTT,CASSISTTTNEKLFF
TRBJ1-1,TRBV19,-,-,TGTGCCAGTACCTTCAACATGAACACTGAAGCTTTCTTT,CASTFNMNTEAFF
TRBJ2-3,TRBV5-1,-,few,TGCGCCAGCGAGGCGGCACCTAGCACAGATACGCAGTATTTT,CASEAAPSTDTQYF
TRBJ2-2,TRBV19,-,-,TGTGCCAGTAGTACACGGTCCTCTAGCTTATCCGGGGAGCTGTTTTTT,CASSTRSSSLSGELFF
TRBJ1-5,TRBV27,TRBD1,-,TGTGCCAGCAGTTTTCGAGGGGGCCTCGGTCAGCCCCAGCATTTT,CASSFRGGLGQPQHF
TRBJ2-3,TRBV5-6,-,-,TGTGCCAGCAGCTTGACATGGCGGAGAGACACAGATACGCAGTATTTT,CASSLTWRRDTDTQYF
TRBJ2-2,TRBV7-2,TRBD2,few,TGTGCCAGCAGCCGAAGACTAGCGGGAGGGCCCGGGGAGCTGTTTTTT,CASSRRLAGGPGELFF
TRBJ2-5,TRBV29-1,TRBD1,-,TGCAGCGTTGAACAGGGGGCTGGGGAGACCCAGTACTTC,CSVEQGAGETQYF
TRBJ1-2,TRBV30,-,few,TGTGCCTGGGGGCCGACAGGATCCTATGGCTACACCTTC,CAWGPTGSYGYTF
TRBJ2-3,TRBV11-2,-,few,TGTGCCAGCAGCTTTGGGGGCGTAGCTGCAGATACGCAGTATTTT,CASSFGGVAADTQYF
TRBJ2-5,TRBV6-1,TRBD2,-,TGTGCCAGCAGTGACAACCTAGCGGGGTACGAAGAGACCCAGTACTTC,CASSDNLAGYEETQYF
TRBJ2-3,TRBV5-1,TRBD2,few,TGCGCCAGCAGCTTGGGACTAGCGGGCACAGATACGCAGTATTTT,CASSLGLAGTDTQYF
TRBJ2-7,TRBV27,-,-,TGTGCCAGCAGTTTATTTCCAGTTTCCTACGAGCAGTACTTC,CASSLFPVSYEQYF
TRBJ1-1,TRBV6-5,-,few,TGTGCCAGCAAATTAAGCGGACAGCCGAACACTGAAGCTTTCTTT,CASKLSGQPNTEAFF
TRBJ2-7,TRBV7-9,TRBD2,few,TGTGCCAGCAGCGTGCGACTAGCGGGAGGACACGAGCAGTACTTC,CASSVRLAGGHEQYF
TRBJ2-1,TRBV29-1,-,few,TGCAGCGTTGAAGATCCGGGACAGAGGAGGGATGAGCAGTTCTTC,CSVEDPGQRRDEQFF
TRBJ2-1,TRBV10-3,-,-,TGTGCCATCAGTGATTCCTTCTCCTCCTACAATGAGCAGTTCTTC,CAISDSFSSYNEQFF
TRBJ1-4,TRBV6-5,TRBD1,few,TGTGCCAGCAGACGGACAGGGGCAAGAGGAGAAAAACTGTTTTTT,CASRRTGARGEKLFF
TRBJ1-1,TRBV28,TRBD1,-,TGTGCCAGCAGTTTAGGGACAGGGGGCACTGAAGCTTTCTTT,CASSLGTGGTEAFF
TRBJ2-2,TRBV10-3,-,-,TGTGCCATCAGTACAGGGAGTTCAGCCACCGGGGAGCTGTTTTTT,CAISTGSSATGELFF
TRBJ2-7,TRBV29-1,TRBD1,few,TGCAGCGTTGTCTGGGCAGGGGGATTATACGAGCAGTACTTC,CSVVWAGGLYEQYF
TRBJ2-7,TRBV18,-,-,TGTGCCAGCTCACCCCGGGTCAACGAGCAGTACTTC,CASSPRVNEQYF
TRBJ1-2,TRBV7-2,-,few,TGTGCCAGCAGCTCCGTTCCGGGAACTAACTATGGCTACACCTTC,CASSSVPGTNYGYTF
TRBJ2-5,TRBV5-6,-,-,TGTGCCAGCAGGTCCGGGGGAGAGACCCAGTACTTC,CASRSGGETQYF
TRBJ1-5,TRBV19,-,few,TGTGCCAGTAGTTCGGAGGGATACAATCAGCCCCAGCATTTT,CASSSEGYNQPQHF